This T cell receptor beta chain was identified during a study of shared clonotypes between healthy human individuals. This clone is a singleton in its sample. Naive CD8 cells lacked CD45RO, underwent positive selection for CCR7 and left out terminally differentiated effector memory CD45RA+ cells. The repertoire was sequenced with immunoSEQ multiplex PCR; TCRdb's copy has only in-frame clones and lacks some. The data show over 2,000,000 clones, roughly 95% seen once. Germline V gene data show CDR1 as SGDLS and CDR2 as YYNGEE. This CDR3 has 16 amino acids. V was cut by 4 bases and J by 0 bases, with 15 bases left in between.

The chain couples TRBV9 to TRBJ2-3; D is unclear. This receptor was obtained from a young man in good health. Some clones in this sample may be carry-over from other donors' samples. Sequencing was done on a sample of naive CD8+ T cells from PBMCs. CDR3 residues: CASSQARTKSTDTQYF. CDR3 DNA sequence: TGTGCCAGCAGCCAAGCTAGGACGAAGAGCACAGATACGCAGTATTTT.